The 2 T cell receptor beta chains below all came from one sample that was sequenced in a study of blood T cell repertoires in COVID-19. Data came from immunoSEQ multiplex PCR; TCRdb stores just in-frame clones and leaves some out. The sample shows 300,000 to 400,000 clones, roughly nine tenths of them seen only once. What was sequenced was PBMCs or T cells enriched from blood (not recorded which). Receptors were obtained from a man younger than 35 who had recovered from COVID-19.

This clone was counted between two and nine times. The CDR3 sequence is CASSTRGGSNEQFF. The CDR3 nucleotides are TGTGCCAGCAGCACCCGAGGAGGGTCCAATGAGCAGTTCTTC. The chain employs TRBV9 and TRBJ2-1; tentatively, D is TRBD2 (6 bases). Germline-derived CDR1 and CDR2 are SGDLS and YYNGEE. V lost 4 bases to trimming and J lost 6 bases, with 14 bases between them. This CDR3 spans 14 amino acids.

This clone occurred once. The chain couples TRBV5-8 to TRBJ2-1; TRBD1 matches 7 bases. Germline-derived CDR1 and CDR2 are SGHTS and YDEGEE. Unmatched junction bases numbered 5, after V lost 7 bases and J lost 4 bases. This CDR3 has 13 amino acids. The CDR3 nucleotides are TGTGCCAGCCCGGGACAGTTTTACAATGAGCAGTTCTTC. Translated, it gives CASPGQFYNEQFF.